Included here is one T cell receptor (beta chain) sequence, with context. Antigen: not known. This entry belongs to a study of blood T cells in healthy people across ages. It was with a sample-barcoded 5' primer and a J-beta primer mix that a second PCR of about 7 to 12 cycles was run. Every single cDNA molecule received a tag from a template-switch adaptor with 12 random nucleotides. MiXCR, run by TCRdb on the 5' RACE reads, gives a single entry per CDR3 protein. The sample contains over 600,000 distinct CDR3 sequences, around 20% of which appear only once. V lost 5 bases and J 1 base, leaving 11 bases between the germline ends. Germline CDR1 and CDR2: SGHTA and FQGNSA. CDR3 length: 14 amino acids. Study-wide points: Diversity was estimated from one million T cells, and these estimates were considered underestimates.

The sequenced sample was blood. The clonotype was recovered from a man aged 70-80 years in good health. The chain recombines TRBV7-2 with TRBJ1-1, with no clear D. The chain's CDR3 is CASSPGYTNTEAFF. The CDR3, as DNA: TGTGCCAGCAGCCCCGGGTATACGAACACTGAAGCTTTCTTT.